A single sample is the source of the 16 T cell receptor beta chains below, sequenced in a study of blood T cell repertoires in COVID-19. Method: immunoSEQ multiplex PCR; TCRdb's copy keeps in-frame clones and lacks some. The sample lists more than 110,000 clones, 70% to 80% occurring once. Sequencing input: peripheral blood. The receptors originated from a man in his fifties or sixties with acute or convalescent COVID-19.

J is TRBJ1-2 and V is TRBV9; maybe TRBD1 (5 bases). Germline V gene data show CDR1 as SGDLS and CDR2 as YYNGEE. The CDR3 runs to 14 residues. Trimming shortened V by 4 bases and J by 2 bases, and 12 bases separated the two germline ends. As DNA, the CDR3 is TGTGCCAGCAGCCCAAGCCAGGGAAACTATGGCTACACCTTC. Its protein is CASSPSQGNYGYTF.

The genes are TRBV15 and TRBJ2-5; possibly TRBD1 for D (6 bases). CDR1 is LNHNV, CDR2 YYDKDF, per germline (reference sequence). This CDR3 region has 14 residues. Trimming removed 9 bases at V and 5 bases at J, with 19 bases between. The CDR3 loop is CATKLQGSRETQYF. As DNA, the CDR3 is TGTGCCACAAAACTACAGGGTTCCCGGGAGACCCAGTACTTC.

The chain has TRBV2 and TRBJ2-7; 13 nucleotides agree with TRBD2. The V gene's germline CDR1 is SNHLY and CDR2 FYNNEI. Trimming took 4 bases from V and 6 from J; bases not matched to a gene: 9. This CDR3 spans 16 amino acids. CDR3 in amino acids: CASSGAGLAGVFEQYF. The CDR3 DNA follows: TGTGCCAGCAGTGGAGCCGGACTAGCGGGAGTATTCGAGCAGTACTTC.

This sequence joins TRBV4-3 and TRBJ1-6; D gene unclear. This CDR3 spans 13 amino acids. Germline V gene sequence: CDR1 LGHNA, CDR2 YSLEER. V lost 0 bases, J lost 7 bases, and 4 bases lay in between. The CDR3 DNA is TGCGCCAGCAGCCAAGAACGGAATTCACCCCTCCACTTT. Amino acid sequence: CASSQERNSPLHF.

This chain joins TRBV10-3 and TRBJ1-5; a weak D match, TRBD1 (6 bases). Germline V lookup: CDR1 ENHRY, CDR2 SYGVKD. The CDR3 has 12 residues. V dropped 8 bases and J dropped 7 bases, with 12 bases sitting between them. The CDR3 region has the DNA TGTGCCATCGGGGGGGCCGGGCAGCCCCAGCATTTT. It translates to CAIGGAGQPQHF.

This clone has more than one count but fewer than ten. V gene TRBV28 combines with J gene TRBJ1-4; possible D gene TRBD1, 5 bases. CDR1 MDHEN and CDR2 SYDVKM come from the germline V gene. Deletions cut 3 bases from V and 7 bases from J, with 9 bases between. The CDR3 sequence is 13 residues long. CDR3 nucleotide sequence: TGTGCCAGCAGTTTGAACAGGATTGAAAAACTGTTTTTT. This translates into CASSLNRIEKLFF.

The rearrangement joins TRBV6-5 to TRBJ1-1, with TRBD1 as a possible D gene (5 bases). V lost 4 bases, J lost 0 bases, and 9 bases lay in between. Germline lookup yields CDR1 MNHEY and CDR2 SVGAGI. The CDR3 is 14 residues long. CDR3: CASSSGRVNTEAFF. In DNA form, the CDR3 reads TGTGCCAGCAGTTCGGGCAGGGTGAACACTGAAGCTTTCTTT.

The rearrangement joins TRBV11-2 to TRBJ2-7, with D perhaps TRBD1 (5 bases). CDR3 size: 14 residues. Germline loops: CDR1 SGHAT, CDR2 FQNNGV. Trimming shortened V by 1 base and J by 2 bases, and 9 bases separated the two germline ends. The CDR3: CASSLGVGAYEQYF. The CDR3 coding sequence is TGTGCCAGCAGCTTAGGTGTAGGGGCCTACGAGCAGTACTTC.

This chain joins TRBV11-2 and TRBJ2-5; 7 bases line up with TRBD2. Trimming at V came to 4 bases and at J to 2 bases, leaving 4 bases not matched to a gene. Per germline, CDR1 SGHAT and CDR2 FQNNGV. The CDR3 loop spans 14 amino acids. This CDR3 reads CASSWGREQETQYF. CDR3 in DNA: TGTGCCAGCAGCTGGGGGAGGGAGCAAGAGACCCAGTACTTC.

The gene calls are TRBV7-6 and TRBJ2-5; the D gene is possibly TRBD2 (5 bases). The CDR3 totals 14 residues. Germline V gene sequence: CDR1 SGHVS, CDR2 FNYEAQ. V gave up 3 bases and J gave up 2 bases, with 10 bases separating them. CDR3 sequence (DNA): TGTGCCAGCAGCTTTAGAGGGAGTCAAGAGACCCAGTACTTC. Translating it yields CASSFRGSQETQYF.

This clone was seen a handful of times. The V and J genes are TRBV9 and TRBJ1-1; 7 nucleotides match TRBD1. This CDR3 has 17 residues. Losses at the gene ends were 3 bases for V and 0 bases for J; bases not matched to a gene: 11. The V gene's germline CDR1 is SGDLS and CDR2 YYNGEE. In nucleotides, the CDR3 is TGTGCCAGCAGCGGTCTCGGGACAGACGATATGAACACTGAAGCTTTCTTT. Protein product: CASSGLGTDDMNTEAFF.

The V and J genes are TRBV28 and TRBJ2-5; TRBD2 matches 8 bases. This CDR3 region has 16 residues. V was pared by 8 bases and J by 5 bases, with 16 bases of the junction left unmatched. The germline gives CDR1 MDHEN, CDR2 SYDVKM. The CDR3 protein is CASSRVTSGLLETQYF. As DNA, the CDR3 is TGTGCCAGCTCACGGGTTACTAGCGGTTTGTTGGAGACCCAGTACTTC.

The chain has TRBV5-6 and TRBJ2-6; tentative D call: TRBD1 (5 bases). This CDR3 region has 18 residues. Deletions cut 0 bases from V and 0 bases from J, with 13 bases between. The V gene's germline CDR1 is SGHDT and CDR2 YYEEEE. CDR3 bases: TGTGCCAGCAGCTTGGGGTACAGGACCCTCTCTGGGGCCAACGTCCTGACTTTC. Translating it yields CASSLGYRTLSGANVLTF.

The CDR3 DNA reads as TGTGCCAGTAGTGTTGGACAAAGGGATCAGCCCCAGCATTTT. This translates into CASSVGQRDQPQHF. This chain connects TRBV19 to TRBJ1-5; TRBD1 is a possible D gene (5 bases). Deletions cut 5 bases from V and 5 bases from J, with 13 bases between. The CDR3 contains 14 residues. The germline CDR1 and CDR2 sequences are LNHDA and SQIVND (reference sequence).

The chain joins TRBV29-1 to TRBJ1-1; TRBD1 aligns across 8 bases. The V gene end was trimmed by 5 bases and the J gene end by 4 bases; junction bases not matched to a gene: 6. The CDR3 is 13 amino acids. Germline V gene sequence: CDR1 SQVTM, CDR2 ANQGSEA. CDR3 DNA sequence: TGCAGCGTTCTCAGGGGGCTGGGCACTGAAGCTTTCTTT. This gives the protein CSVLRGLGTEAFF.

The J gene is TRBJ2-3, the V gene TRBV4-3; 11 bases are a match to TRBD2. The CDR3 totals 15 residues. Germline CDR1 reads LGHNA; CDR2 reads YSLEER. The V and J ends lost 6 bases and 3 bases, in that order; junction bases with no gene match: 5. CDR3 sequence (DNA): TGCGCCAGCAGACTTTCTAGCGGGAGGACAGATACGCAGTATTTT. Translation: CASRLSSGRTDTQYF.